This TCR beta chain originates from a study of shared clonotypes between healthy human individuals. With regard to this clone: Antigen: not known.

General observations from the study: Estimated richness values were generally larger in naive subsets than in memory subsets. Some naive CD4 clonotypes, 4.5% to 5.5%, turned up in common across several donors.

Per the germline V gene, CDR1 is SGHVS and CDR2 is FQNEAQ. Trimming at V came to 5 bases and at J to 2 bases, leaving 9 bases not matched to a gene. The CDR3 has 15 amino acids. Produced via immunoSEQ multiplex PCR; TCRdb's table is partial and in-frame only. Among some 1.5 million clones listed, around 97% were seen once. Sequenced sample: naive CD4+ T cells sorted from blood. Specified subset: CD45RA+ positively selected. J is TRBJ2-7 and V is TRBV7-8; 7 bases agree with TRBD1. The source is a man in his thirties or forties in good health. CDR3: CASSRPGQSTYEQYF. CDR3 coding DNA: TGTGCCAGCAGCCGACCGGGACAGTCAACCTACGAGCAGTACTTC.